One and the same sample provided the 9 T cell receptor beta chains below, sequenced in a study of PD-L1 blockade in urothelial cancer. Described time point: peripheral blood 6 weeks after treatment start. Using immunoSEQ multiplex PCR, the repertoire was profiled, and TCRdb retains in-frame clones only, with some absent. In the table there are some 30,000 clones, roughly 83% of which are singletons. Sequenced material: PBMCs, taken around atezolizumab (anti-PD-L1) treatment. The receptor source for this set is a man aged 65 to 85 with urothelial cancer.

This clone was seen a few times. This chain connects TRBV5-6 to TRBJ2-1; 10 positions agree with TRBD2. After removal of 3 bases from V and 8 bases from J, the junction contained 5 bases not matched to a gene. The CDR3 loop spans 14 amino acids. CDR1 is SGHDT and CDR2 is YYEEEE in the germline V gene. The DNA of the CDR3 is TGTGCCAGCAGCTCCTCCGGGACTAGCGATGAGCAGTTCTTC. Translation gives CASSSSGTSDEQFF.

The V gene is TRBV7-2, the J gene TRBJ2-2, with 9 nucleotides matching TRBD1. The CDR3 sequence is 16 residues long. V shed 5 bases, J shed 5 bases, and the junction held 9 bases outside the gene matches. CDR1 and CDR2 (germline): SGHTA, FQGNSA. The CDR3 DNA follows: TGTGCCAGCAGCCTTAGGGGACAGGGTTGGACCGGGGAGCTGTTTTTT. Translation: CASSLRGQGWTGELFF.

The CDR3 spells CASGQANTEAFF. The CDR3 coding sequence is TGTGCTAGTGGCCAAGCGAACACTGAAGCTTTCTTT. V is TRBV12-5 and J is TRBJ1-1; D remains ambiguous. The germline V and J ends were trimmed by 6 bases and 1 base, with 6 bases remaining between them. The germline V gene has CDR1 LGHNT and CDR2 FRNRAP. The CDR3 sequence is 12 residues long.

The chain couples TRBV10-3 to TRBJ1-5; D not certain. The CDR3 is made up of 14 amino acids. V lost 6 bases and J lost 2, with 11 bases in between. The germline V gene encodes CDR1 ENHRY and CDR2 SYGVKD. CDR3 bases: TGTGCCATCAGGGCCGACACGGGCAATCAGCCCCAGCATTTT. Amino acids: CAIRADTGNQPQHF.

The rearrangement links TRBV4-1 to TRBJ1-6, with 7 bases matching TRBD1. V shed 4 bases and J 5 bases; nucleotides not matched to a gene: 5. The germline CDR1 and CDR2 sequences are MGHRA and YSYEKL. The CDR3 is 15 residues long. CDR3 loop: CASSLRDRDNSPLHF. The CDR3 coding sequence is TGCGCCAGCAGCCTCCGGGACAGAGATAATTCACCCCTCCACTTT.

The genes are TRBV5-1 and TRBJ2-5, with D tentatively TRBD2 (6 bases). Gene TRBJ2-7 matches the end of the DNA better, so the J call may be wrong. Per germline, CDR1 SGHRS and CDR2 YFSETQ. CDR3 size: 15 residues. The CDR3 bases are TGCGCCAGCAGCTTGGGAACTAGCAACTCCTACGAGCAGTACTTC. Translating it yields CASSLGTSNSYEQYF.

This sequence joins TRBV6-1 and TRBJ1-1; D is unclear. V dropped 0 bases and J dropped 8 bases, with 10 bases sitting between them. There are 13 residues in the CDR3. The germline gives CDR1 MNHNS, CDR2 SASEGT. Here the CDR3 DNA reads TGTGCCAGCAGTGAAGCGCTGGGGAGGGAAGCTTTCTTT. Translated, it gives CASSEALGREAFF.

The CDR3 loop is CASSVGTGASGANVLTF. CDR3 in DNA: TGTGCCAGCAGCGTAGGAACAGGGGCCTCTGGGGCCAACGTCCTGACTTTC. This rearrangement joins TRBV9 to TRBJ2-6, with 7 positions matching TRBD1. Per the germline V gene, CDR1 is SGDLS and CDR2 is YYNGEE. The CDR3 is 17 amino acids. Unmatched junction bases numbered 3, after V lost 0 bases and J lost 0 bases. The full variable domain, rest sourced from reference TRBV9 and TRBJ2-6, is DSGVTQTPKHLITATGQRVTLRCSPRSGDLSVYWYQQSLDQGLQFLIQYYNGEERAKGNILERFSAQQFPDLHSELNLSSLELGDSALYFCASSVGTGASGANVLTFGAGSRLTVL.

This clone was observed a handful of times. The chain carries TRBV7-9 and TRBJ1-2, with TRBD1 matching 7 bases. The CDR3 runs to 17 residues. Looked up from germline, CDR1 is SEHNR and CDR2 is FQNEAQ (reference sequence). V was pared by 5 bases and J by 0 bases, with 12 bases of the junction left unmatched. The CDR3 nucleotides read TGTGCCAGCAGCCCCCGGACAGGAGCCATTACTAACTATGGCTACACCTTC. As protein: CASSPRTGAITNYGYTF.